These 12 T cell receptor beta chains share one sample of origin, sequenced in a study of molecular identifiers for immune sequencing clone quantification. MiXCR, applied by TCRdb to the PCR reads, yields one record per CDR3 protein. The sample has about 640,000 distinct CDR3 sequences, 20% seen once. Material for sequencing was naive CD8+ T cells from blood, with Jurkat cell RNA spiked in. Subset noted: FACS-sorted CD8+CD4-CCR7+CD45RA+ naive T cells. These receptors were taken from a human donor in good health. Some libraries in this study had Jurkat cell RNA spiked in.

The J gene is TRBJ2-2, the V gene TRBV10-2; D remains ambiguous. V lost 7 bases to trimming and J lost 8 bases, with 14 bases between them. CDR1 is WSHSY and CDR2 is SAAADI in the germline V gene. The CDR3 is 13 amino acids. The CDR3 region is CASTEVAEGELFF. In DNA form, the CDR3 reads TGCGCCAGCACCGAAGTCGCGGAAGGGGAGCTGTTTTTT.

This clonotype was seen repeatedly, ten times or more. V and J are TRBV9 and TRBJ1-1; a possible D gene is TRBD1 (6 bases). The CDR3 consists of 15 residues. The germline CDR1 and CDR2 sequences are SGDLS and YYNGEE. V lost 5 bases and J 0 bases, leaving 14 bases between the germline ends. In DNA form, the CDR3 reads TGTGCCAGCAGTAATGAGGGGGGCGTGAACACTGAAGCTTTCTTT. Amino acid sequence: CASSNEGGVNTEAFF.

The chain couples TRBV6-1 to TRBJ1-1; D is perhaps TRBD1 (5 bases). V was cut by 2 bases and J by 0 bases, with 13 bases left in between. CDR1 is MNHNS and CDR2 is SASEGT in the germline V gene. The CDR3 totals 16 residues. In DNA form, the CDR3 reads TGTGCCAGCAGTGAATTGCAGGGTGGCTTGAACACTGAAGCTTTCTTT. Protein: CASSELQGGLNTEAFF.

J is TRBJ2-1 and V is TRBV5-6; D is unclear. Germline values: CDR1 SGHDT, CDR2 YYEEEE. V lost 0 bases, J lost 8 bases, and 15 bases lay in between. The CDR3 extends over 15 amino acids. The CDR3 nucleotides read TGTGCCAGCAGCTTGGGTAGAGCCCAGTACGATGAGCAGTTCTTC. This encodes CASSLGRAQYDEQFF.

This clonotype was seen ten or more times. V and J are TRBV6-2 or TRBV6-3 and TRBJ1-2; TRBD1 agrees at 8 bases. V shed 0 bases and J 3 bases; nucleotides not matched to a gene: 6. The CDR3 length is 16 residues. The V gene's germline CDR1 is MNHEY and CDR2 SVGEGT. The CDR3, as DNA: TGTGCCAGCAGTTACTCGTCAGGGGGCGCGGACTATGGCTACACCTTC. As protein: CASSYSSGGADYGYTF.

This clonotype showed up many times. The V call is TRBV20-1, the J call TRBJ2-2; 16 bases match TRBD2. V was clipped by 0 bases and J by 6 bases; unmatched bases: 7. The CDR3 length is 18 residues. CDR1 is DFQATT and CDR2 is SNEGSKA in the germline V gene (reference sequence). The CDR3 region is CSAREPGLAGGYAGELFF. The CDR3 DNA sequence: TGCAGTGCTAGAGAGCCGGGACTAGCGGGGGGGTACGCCGGGGAGCTGTTTTTT.

There are a few counts of this clonotype. V is TRBV28 and J is TRBJ2-7; 8 nucleotides align to TRBD1. V shed 6 bases, J shed 0 bases, and the junction held 7 bases outside the gene matches. The CDR3 totals 15 residues. CDR1 is MDHEN and CDR2 is SYDVKM in the germline V gene. The CDR3 DNA reads TGTGCCAGCAGCTCCGGACAGGGCGCCTCCTACGAGCAGTACTTC. Translating gives CASSSGQGASYEQYF.

As to this clonotype: This clone may be a read error of a much larger clone one base away. V is TRBV7-9 and J is TRBJ2-7; D call uncertain. Germline-derived CDR1 and CDR2 are SEHNR and FQNEAQ (reference sequence). The CDR3 is 13 residues long. The CDR3 bases are TGTGCCGGCAGCCCCGCGGTCGGCTACGAGCAGTACTTC. Amino acids: CAGSPAVGYEQYF.

Comments on this clonotype: It may be a read error: a sequence one base away is much more abundant. This chain links TRBV9 with TRBJ2-3; 16 nucleotides agree with TRBD2. Germline V gene lookup returns CDR1 SGDLS and CDR2 YYNGEE. J was trimmed by 4 bases and V by 3 bases; bases with no gene match: 5. The CDR3 is 17 residues long. CDR3: CASSAGTSGGAADTQYF. The CDR3 DNA sequence: TGTGCCAGCAGCGCGGGGACTAGCGGGGGGGCAGCAGATACGCAGTATTTT. Using reference TRBV9 and TRBJ2-3 for the parts outside the CDR3, the full variable domain is DSGVTQTPKHLITATGQRVTLRCSPRSGDLSVYWYQQSLDQGLQFLIQYYNGEERAKGNILERFSAQQFPDLHSELNLSSLELGDSALYFCASSAGTSGGAADTQYFGPGTRLTVL.

A word on this clonotype: One end of the junction varies from germline; a read error may be responsible. The rearrangement uses TRBV24-1 and TRBJ2-1; D is undetermined. Germline lookup yields CDR1 KGHDR and CDR2 SFDVKD. This CDR3 contains 12 residues. CDR3 loop: CVTSGLRNEQFF. CDR3 in DNA: TGTGTCACCAGTGGTCTTAGGAATGAGCAATTCTTC.

As concerns this clonotype: A clone one base away is much larger, so this may be a read error. Here the CDR3 omits its conserved ending phenylalanine or tryptophan, so a read error is the likely source. The rearrangement uses TRBV14 and TRBJ1-2; unclear D gene. The CDR3 is 12 amino acids. The germline V gene has CDR1 SGHDN and CDR2 FVKESK. Trimming left V 1 base short and J 4 bases short, with 4 bases between. CDR3 in DNA: TGTGCCAGCAGCCAAGGTATCTATGGCTACACCCTC. Translating gives CASSQGIYGYTL.

As to this clonotype: A much larger clone lies one base from this, so it may be a read error. This chain uses TRBV6-2 or TRBV6-3 with TRBJ2-3, with TRBD2 identical over 9 bases. The ends lost 4 bases at V and 4 bases at J; junction bases unmatched: 6. From germline, CDR1 is MNHEY and CDR2 SVGEGT. This CDR3 has 15 residues. CDR3 DNA sequence: TGTGCCAGCAGTTGCTGGGCTAGCGGGGCAGATACGCAGTATTTT. Amino acids: CASSCWASGADTQYF.